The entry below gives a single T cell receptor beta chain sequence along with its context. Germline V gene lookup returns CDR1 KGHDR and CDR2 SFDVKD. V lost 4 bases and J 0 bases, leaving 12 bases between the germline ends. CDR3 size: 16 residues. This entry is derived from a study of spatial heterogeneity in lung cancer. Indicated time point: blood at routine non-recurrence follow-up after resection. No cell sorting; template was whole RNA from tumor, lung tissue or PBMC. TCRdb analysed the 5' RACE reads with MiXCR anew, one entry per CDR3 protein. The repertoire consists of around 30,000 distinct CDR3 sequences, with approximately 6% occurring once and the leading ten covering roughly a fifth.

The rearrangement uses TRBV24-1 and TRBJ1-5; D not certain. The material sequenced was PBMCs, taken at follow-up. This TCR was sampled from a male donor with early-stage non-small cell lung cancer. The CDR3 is CATSEGSGNSNQPQHF. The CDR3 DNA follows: TGTGCCACCAGTGAGGGCAGTGGGAATAGCAATCAGCCCCAGCATTTT.